This T cell receptor beta chain is from a study of regulatory T cells in long-lasting Graves disease. The CDR3 runs to 14 residues. CDR1 SGHTA and CDR2 FQGNSA come from the germline V gene. Trimming pared 5 bases from V and 4 bases from J, leaving 15 bases between. The time point denotes: persistent/refractory GD, antithyroid drugs over 5 years with positive TRAb. PBMC-derived RNA was used for the TCR library. Worth noting for this clonotype: Antigen: not known.

The study, taken as a whole, reports: Comparison showed that persistent patients shared more public clonotypes (2,741) than new patients (around 1,000).

iRepertoire HTBI primers and Arm-PCR of CDR3 regions built TCR beta libraries. MiXCR was run by TCRdb on the multiplex PCR reads, yielding one entry per CDR3 protein. The data hold about 470,000 distinct CDR3 sequences, with 20% to 25% observed a single time. The sequences come from peripheral blood mononuclear cells (PBMCs), collected when the disease was refractory, from a patient treated with antithyroid drugs. The chain combines TRBV7-2 with TRBJ2-7; D is ambiguous. The clonotype originates from a female donor with Graves disease. The CDR3 sequence: CASSVNGNAYEQYF. The CDR3 DNA reads TGTGCCAGCAGCGTAAATGGGAACGCTTACGAGCAGTACTTC. Full variable domain (outside the CDR3, taken from reference TRBV7-2 and TRBJ2-7): GAGVSQSPSNKVTEKGKDVELRCDPISGHTALYWYRQSLGQGLEFLIYFQGNSAPDKSGLPSDRFSAERTGGSVSTLTIQRTQQEDSAVYLCASSVNGNAYEQYFGPGTRLTVT.